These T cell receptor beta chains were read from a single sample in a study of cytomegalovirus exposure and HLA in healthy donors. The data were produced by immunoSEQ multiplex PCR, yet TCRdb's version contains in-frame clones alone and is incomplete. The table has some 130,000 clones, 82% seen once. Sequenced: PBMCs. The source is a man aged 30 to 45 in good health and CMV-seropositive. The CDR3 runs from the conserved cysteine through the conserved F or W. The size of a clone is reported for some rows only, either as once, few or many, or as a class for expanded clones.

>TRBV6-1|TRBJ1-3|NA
CASRASLNSGNTIYF
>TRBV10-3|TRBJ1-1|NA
CAISESGAGEAFF
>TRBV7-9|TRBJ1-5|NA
CASSLGYRGQPQHF
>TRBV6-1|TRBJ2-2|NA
CASSGQGQGGELFF
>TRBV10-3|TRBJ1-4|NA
CAISESGRSNEKLFF
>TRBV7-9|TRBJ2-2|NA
CASSMRTSNTGELFF
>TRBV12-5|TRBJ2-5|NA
CASEEGAAQETQYF
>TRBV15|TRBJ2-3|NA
CATSIGTSGGASSIDTQYF
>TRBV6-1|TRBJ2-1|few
CASSDVPPSGSSYNEQFF
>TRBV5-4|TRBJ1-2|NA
CASSRSGQVGYGYTF
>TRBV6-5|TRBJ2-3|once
CASSYSNAKGTDTQYF
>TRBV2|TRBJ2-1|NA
CASIGVFRGNEQFF
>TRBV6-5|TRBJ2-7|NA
CASSRGLAGDIEQYF
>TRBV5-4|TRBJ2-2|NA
CASSLEGGTNTGELFF
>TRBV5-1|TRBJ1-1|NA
CASSEGQGGWNTEAFF
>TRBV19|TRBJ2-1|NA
CASSIRSTGTGVNEQFF
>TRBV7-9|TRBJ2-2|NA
CASSPGTGYTGELFF